Detailed here is one T cell receptor beta chain. A COVID-19 case had been met by exposed participants during the 2 weeks before study entry. The sample originates from a study of blood T cell repertoires in COVID-19. Assay used: immunoSEQ multiplex PCR; TCRdb lists only in-frame clones, some missing. The sample lists approximately 220,000 clones; around nine tenths were seen once. Germline CDR1 reads LGHNT; CDR2 reads FRNRAP. V was pared by 9 bases and J by 0 bases, with 11 bases of the junction left unmatched. The CDR3 totals 16 residues. The origin of this receptor is a woman in her twenties or thirties who had been exposed to COVID-19. The sequenced sample was PBMCs or T cells enriched from blood (not recorded which). The J gene is TRBJ2-1, the V gene TRBV12-5, with 7 positions matching TRBD1. Here the CDR3 reads CASTSKQGTSYNEQFF. For the CDR3, the DNA is TGTGCTAGCACGAGCAAACAGGGGACCTCCTACAATGAGCAGTTCTTC. The full variable domain, its missing parts supplied by reference TRBV12-5 and TRBJ2-1, is DARVTQTPRHKVTEMGQEVTMRCQPILGHNTVFWYRQTMMQGLELLAYFRNRAPLDDSGMPKDRFSAEMPDATLATLKIQPSEPRDSAVYFCASTSKQGTSYNEQFFGPGTRLTVL.